This TCR beta chain was documented in a study of T cells in Graves' hyperthyroidism and ophthalmopathy. Amplified regions were TCR beta CDR3 sequences from RNA transcripts. HTBI primers were the set used in a first-round RT-PCR of the TCR CDR3. TCRdb itself ran the multiplex PCR reads through MiXCR, one entry per CDR3 protein. The sample yields almost 350,000 distinct CDR3 sequences, roughly 18% seen once. Ten or more counts support this clonotype. Used for diagnoses were clinical symptoms, serum thyroxine and TRAb, thyroid ultrasound and orbital computed tomography. V dropped 2 bases and J dropped 0 bases, with 13 bases sitting between them. The CDR3 loop spans 17 amino acids. Looked up from germline, CDR1 is MNHEY and CDR2 is SVGAGI.

Sequencing used blood. The V call is TRBV6-5, the J call TRBJ2-2; D possibly corresponds to TRBD1 (6 bases). The TCR comes from a woman aged 40 to 55 with Graves' ophthalmopathy. The CDR3: CASSYGQGRPNTGELFF. CDR3 coding DNA: TGTGCCAGCAGTTACGGCCAGGGGCGACCGAACACCGGGGAGCTGTTTTTT.